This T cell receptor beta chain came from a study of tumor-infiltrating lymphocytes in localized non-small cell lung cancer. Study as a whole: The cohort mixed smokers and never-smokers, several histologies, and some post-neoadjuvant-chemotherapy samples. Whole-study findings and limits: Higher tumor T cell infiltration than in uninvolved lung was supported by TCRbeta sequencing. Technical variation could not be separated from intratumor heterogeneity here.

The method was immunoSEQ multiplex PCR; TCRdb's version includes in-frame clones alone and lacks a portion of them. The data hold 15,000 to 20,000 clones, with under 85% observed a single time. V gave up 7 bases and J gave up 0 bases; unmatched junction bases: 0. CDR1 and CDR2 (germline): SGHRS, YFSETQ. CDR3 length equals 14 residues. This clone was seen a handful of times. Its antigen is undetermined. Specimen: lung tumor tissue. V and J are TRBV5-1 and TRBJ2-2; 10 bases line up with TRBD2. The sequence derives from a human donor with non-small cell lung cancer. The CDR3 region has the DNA TGCGCCAGCGGACTAGCGGCGAACACCGGGGAGCTGTTTTTT. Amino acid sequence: CASGLAANTGELFF.